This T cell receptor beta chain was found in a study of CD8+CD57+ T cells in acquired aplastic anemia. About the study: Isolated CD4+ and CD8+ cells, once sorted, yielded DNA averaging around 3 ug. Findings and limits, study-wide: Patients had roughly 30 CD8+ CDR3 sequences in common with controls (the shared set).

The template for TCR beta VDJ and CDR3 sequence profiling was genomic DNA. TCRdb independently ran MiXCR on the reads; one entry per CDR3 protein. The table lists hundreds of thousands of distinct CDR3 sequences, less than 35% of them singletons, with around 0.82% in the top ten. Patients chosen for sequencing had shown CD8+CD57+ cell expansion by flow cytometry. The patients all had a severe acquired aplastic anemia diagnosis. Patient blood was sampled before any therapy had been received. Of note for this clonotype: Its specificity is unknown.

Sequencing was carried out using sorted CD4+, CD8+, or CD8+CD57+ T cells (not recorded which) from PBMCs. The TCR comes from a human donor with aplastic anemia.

The CDR3 sequence: CASSAQLAGAETQYF. DNA for the CDR3: TGTGCCAGCAGCGCCCAACTAGCGGGAGCGGAGACCCAGTACTTC. The V and J genes are TRBV9 and TRBJ2-5; 11 bases match TRBD2. Germline-derived CDR1 and CDR2 are SGDLS and YYNGEE. The CDR3 totals 15 residues. J gave up 5 bases and V 3 bases, and 6 bases lay outside the gene matches.